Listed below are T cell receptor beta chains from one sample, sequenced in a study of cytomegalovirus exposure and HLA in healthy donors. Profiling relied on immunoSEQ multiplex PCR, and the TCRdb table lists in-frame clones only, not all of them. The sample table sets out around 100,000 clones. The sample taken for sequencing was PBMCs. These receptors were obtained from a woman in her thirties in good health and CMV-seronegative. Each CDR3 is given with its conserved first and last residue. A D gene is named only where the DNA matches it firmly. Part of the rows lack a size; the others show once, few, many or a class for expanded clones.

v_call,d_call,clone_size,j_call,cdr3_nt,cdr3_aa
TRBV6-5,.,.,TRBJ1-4,TGTGCCAGCAGGCGGGGCTTTGAAAAACTGTTTTTT,CASRRGFEKLFF
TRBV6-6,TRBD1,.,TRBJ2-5,TGTGCCAGCTCAACCGCACAGGGGCGCGAAGAGACCCAGTACTTC,CASSTAQGREETQYF
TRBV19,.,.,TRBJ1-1,TGTGCCAGTATCTTGCGGGAAGTTTTCTTT,CASILREVFF
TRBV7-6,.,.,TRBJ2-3,TGTGCCAGCAGCCCGACTAGTCGCCCCACAGATACGCAGTATTTT,CASSPTSRPTDTQYF
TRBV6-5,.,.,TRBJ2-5,TGTGCCAGCAGACCGGGTGGAGGGGTAGAGACCCAGTACTTC,CASRPGGGVETQYF
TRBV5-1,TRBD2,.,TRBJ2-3,TGCGCCAGCAGCTCGGGACTATACACAGATACGCAGTATTTT,CASSSGLYTDTQYF
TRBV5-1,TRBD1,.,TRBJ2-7,TGCGCCAGCAGCTTGGTAGAGGGGGCGAACTACGAGCAGTACTTC,CASSLVEGANYEQYF
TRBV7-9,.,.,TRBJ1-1,TGTGCCAGCAGCCCCCCTTCGAACACTGAAGCTTTCTTT,CASSPPSNTEAFF
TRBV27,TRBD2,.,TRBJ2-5,TGTGCCAGCGGAACCCAGCGGGAGGTTGGAGAGACCCAGTACTTC,CASGTQREVGETQYF
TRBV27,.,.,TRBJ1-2,TGTGCCAGCAGTTCGGACACTTCTTTAACCGGCTACACCTTC,CASSSDTSLTGYTF
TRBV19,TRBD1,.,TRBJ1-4,TGTGCCAGTAGTATAGATTGGGACAGTAAGAATGAAAAGCTGTTTTTT,CASSIDWDSKNEKLFF
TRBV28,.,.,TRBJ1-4,TGTGCCAGCAGTTTCATGGCTGGAGGGCTGTTTTTT,CASSFMAGGLFF
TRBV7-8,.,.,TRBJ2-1,TGTGCCAGCAGCTTAGAAGGATCGGGTTACAATGAGCAGTTCTTC,CASSLEGSGYNEQFF
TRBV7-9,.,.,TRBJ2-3,TGTGCCAGCAGCTTTCTGCGGGGCTCGTTTGCAGATACGCAGTATTTT,CASSFLRGSFADTQYF
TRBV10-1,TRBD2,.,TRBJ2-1,TGCGCCAGCAGTGTAACGATCGCGGGAGGGCCCCTCAATGAGCAGTTCTTC,CASSVTIAGGPLNEQFF
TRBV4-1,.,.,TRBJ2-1,TGCGCCAGCAGCCGGGAGTGGGGGCAGACATCCTACAATGAGCAGTTCTTC,CASSREWGQTSYNEQFF
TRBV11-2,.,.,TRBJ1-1,TGTGCCAGCAGCTTAGCTGCCCAAGGGGCGAAGAACACTGAAGCTTTCTTT,CASSLAAQGAKNTEAFF
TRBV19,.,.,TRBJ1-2,TGTGCCAGTAGTATACGGGGGATAATCAACTATGGCTACACCTTC,CASSIRGIINYGYTF
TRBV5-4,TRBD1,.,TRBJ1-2,TGTGCCAGCAGCCCGGACAGGGGAGTTTATGGCTACACCTTC,CASSPDRGVYGYTF
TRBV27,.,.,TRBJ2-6,TGTGCCAGCAGCTTACTTAGCCCCTCTGGGGCCAACGTCCTGACTTTC,CASSLLSPSGANVLTF
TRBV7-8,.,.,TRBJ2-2,TGTGCCAGCAGCCCTGAGGATAACACCGGGGAGCTGTTTTTT,CASSPEDNTGELFF
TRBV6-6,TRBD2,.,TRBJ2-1,TGTGCCAGCAGTTACTCGCGGCTAGCGGGCGACAATGAGCAGTTCTTC,CASSYSRLAGDNEQFF
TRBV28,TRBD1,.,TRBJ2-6,TGTGCCAGCAGTCCCCTTACAATTTGGACAGGTTCCACCTCTGGGGCCAACGTCCTGACTTTC,CASSPLTIWTGSTSGANVLTF
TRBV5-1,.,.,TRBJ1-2,TGCGCCAGCAGCTTGGAGGGAGGGCATGGCTACACCTTC,CASSLEGGHGYTF
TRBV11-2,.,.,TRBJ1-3,TGTGCCAGCAGCTCCCCCGACAGGCAACCCTCCTCTGGAAACACCATATATTTT,CASSSPDRQPSSGNTIYF
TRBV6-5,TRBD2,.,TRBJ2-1,TGTGCCAGCAGTTACTTGGGGGGGAATGAGCAGTTCTTC,CASSYLGGNEQFF
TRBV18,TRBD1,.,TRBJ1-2,TGTGCCAGCTCACCCGACAGGGGGAGGAATGGCTACACCTTC,CASSPDRGRNGYTF
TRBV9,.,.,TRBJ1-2,TGTGCCAGCGCCGGGTTAGACTACACCTTC,CASAGLDYTF
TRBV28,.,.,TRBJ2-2,TGTGCCAGCAGTTACCAGGCACTCGGGAACACCGGGGAGCTGTTTTTT,CASSYQALGNTGELFF
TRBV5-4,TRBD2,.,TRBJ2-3,TGTGCCAGCAGCTCAGCCCGGGGAGCGGGAGCTTCCACAGATACGCAGTATTTT,CASSSARGAGASTDTQYF
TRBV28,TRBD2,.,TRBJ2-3,TGTGCCAGCAGTTTATGGTCGGCTAGCGGGGGTACGGATACGCAGTATTTT,CASSLWSASGGTDTQYF
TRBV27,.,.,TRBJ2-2,TGTGCCAGCAGTGGGACATGGGCGAACACCGGGGAGCTGTTTTTT,CASSGTWANTGELFF
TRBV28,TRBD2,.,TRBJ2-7,TGTGCCAGCAAGGCGGGAGAGTCCTACGAGCAGTACTTC,CASKAGESYEQYF
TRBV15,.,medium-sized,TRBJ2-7,TGTGCCACCAGCAGAGGCGGGTCACCCTACGAGCAGTACTTC,CATSRGGSPYEQYF
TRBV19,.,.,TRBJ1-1,TGTGCCAGTAGCCTAGCCCCGGGTACGACTGAAGCTTTCTTT,CASSLAPGTTEAFF
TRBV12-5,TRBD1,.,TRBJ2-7,TGTGCTAGTGGTATTTCGGACAGGGGAGACGCCTACGAGCAGTACTTC,CASGISDRGDAYEQYF
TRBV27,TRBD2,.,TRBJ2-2,TGTGCCAGCAGTTTATTAAAGCGGGAGGGCGGGACCACCGGGGAGCTGTTTTTT,CASSLLKREGGTTGELFF
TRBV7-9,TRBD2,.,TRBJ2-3,TGTGCCAGCAGCAGCAAAATAGCGGGGTTGGAGGATACGCAGTATTTT,CASSSKIAGLEDTQYF